This T cell receptor (beta chain) was identified in a study of CD8 T cells in ankylosing spondylitis. Study observations and caveats: A TCR beta motif of about eight highly homologous variants seemed to mark ankylosing spondylitis blood. As for the disease-linked clones, they showed a CD8+ phenotype and occurred at relatively low frequencies in peripheral blood.

V was pared by 1 base and J by 3 bases, with 6 bases between. The CDR3 totals 14 residues. TCRdb re-called the 5' RACE reads with MiXCR, one entry per CDR3 protein. Among 100,000 to 150,000 distinct CDR3 sequences listed, 15% to 20% were seen once. This clonotype was picked up a small number of times. The antigen remains undetermined. The sequencing input was blood, either unsorted or a sorted T cell fraction (not recorded which). The chain couples TRBV12-3 or TRBV12-4 to TRBJ2-2, with D hard to call. This sequence was found in a male donor with ankylosing spondylitis. CDR3 residues: CASSLEAYTGELFF. The CDR3 region has the DNA TGTGCCAGCAGTTTAGAGGCGTACACCGGGGAGCTGTTTTTT.